The rows below give T cell receptor beta chains drawn from one sample of a study of early T cells in non-severe SARS-CoV-2 infection. TCRdb called the 5' RACE reads again in MiXCR, with one record for every CDR3 protein. Of 25,000 to 35,000 distinct CDR3 sequences listed, 5.1% are singletons. The sample comprised whole blood. These receptors all come from an adult who was a healthcare worker with PCR-confirmed SARS-CoV-2 infection or an uninfected control (not recorded which). The CDR3 runs from the conserved cysteine through the conserved F or W. A D gene is named only where the DNA matches it firmly. The listing skips clone size in some rows; elsewhere it reads once, few, many or a size class.

TRBV11-2	TRBJ2-7	many	TRBD1	CASSLGTVYEQYF	TGTGCCAGCAGCCTTGGGACAGTCTACGAGCAGTACTTC
TRBV14	TRBJ1-1	many	TRBD1	CASSQEYPDRVNTEAFF	TGTGCCAGCAGCCAAGAATATCCGGACAGGGTTAACACTGAAGCTTTCTTT
TRBV2	TRBJ2-2	NA	NA	CASQTGGRATGELFF	TGTGCCAGCCAGACGGGGGGCCGGGCCACCGGGGAGCTGTTTTTT
TRBV11-2	TRBJ1-6	many	NA	CASSLAGQQNSPLHF	TGTGCCAGCAGCTTAGCTGGACAGCAAAATTCACCCCTCCACTTT
TRBV29-1	TRBJ2-2	many	NA	CSVDSGHPNGGELFF	TGCAGCGTTGATTCGGGACATCCGAACGGAGGGGAGCTGTTTTTT
TRBV18	TRBJ2-7	few	NA	CASSLGEHEQYF	TGTGCCAGCTCACTAGGGGAGCACGAGCAGTACTTC
TRBV6-5	TRBJ2-7	NA	TRBD1	CASSLDDRGFEQYF	TGTGCCAGCAGCCTAGATGACAGGGGTTTCGAGCAGTACTTC
TRBV14	TRBJ2-1	few	NA	CASSQGQGGARDEQFF	TGTGCCAGCAGCCAAGGCCAGGGCGGGGCCCGGGATGAGCAGTTCTTC
TRBV20-1	TRBJ1-1	NA	NA	CSASRTNTEAFF	TGCAGTGCTAGCAGGACGAACACTGAAGCTTTCTTT
TRBV7-9	TRBJ2-1	NA	NA	CASSSPGAYNEQFF	TGTGCCAGCAGCTCACCGGGGGCATACAATGAGCAGTTCTTC
TRBV9	TRBJ2-2	few	NA	CASSGPGELFF	TGTGCCAGCTCCGGTCCCGGGGAGCTGTTTTTT
TRBV5-1	TRBJ2-6	NA	NA	CASSLVGKGSGANVLTF	TGCGCCAGCAGCTTGGTTGGGAAGGGATCTGGGGCCAACGTCCTGACTTTC
TRBV29-1	TRBJ2-5	many	NA	CSGKGKETQYF	TGCAGCGGGAAGGGAAAAGAGACCCAGTACTTC
TRBV25-1	TRBJ2-3	many	TRBD2	CASSDSGTSGPDTQYF	TGTGCCAGCAGTGACTCCGGGACTAGCGGCCCAGATACGCAGTATTTT
TRBV27	TRBJ2-3	NA	TRBD2	CASSPKAGGWTDTQYF	TGTGCCAGCAGTCCCAAAGCGGGGGGGTGGACAGATACGCAGTATTTT
TRBV12-3/TRBV12-4	TRBJ2-2	many	NA	CASSLKGGTGELFF	TGTGCCAGCAGTTTAAAGGGAGGCACCGGGGAGCTGTTTTTT
TRBV20-1	TRBJ1-6	many	TRBD1	CSARVPGTGSSPLHF	TGCAGTGCTAGAGTCCCGGGGACAGGCAGCTCACCCCTCCACTTT
TRBV3-1	TRBJ2-2	NA	NA	CASSQGVRTGELFF	TGTGCCAGCAGCCAGGGGGTCCGCACCGGGGAGCTGTTTTTT
TRBV7-9	TRBJ1-5	many	NA	CASSLAGAYNQPQHF	TGTGCCAGCAGCTTAGCAGGGGCCTACAATCAGCCCCAGCATTTT
TRBV27	TRBJ1-5	many	TRBD1	CASSHRTGRGYSNQPQHF	TGTGCCAGCAGTCACCGGACAGGGAGGGGTTATAGCAATCAGCCCCAGCATTTT
TRBV2	TRBJ2-1	medium-sized	TRBD1	CASSFPGGRDNEQFF	TGTGCCAGCAGTTTCCCAGGGGGCCGCGACAATGAGCAGTTCTTC
TRBV10-3	TRBJ2-1	many	NA	CAISYDTIGMDNEQFF	TGTGCCATCAGTTACGACACGATCGGGATGGACAATGAGCAGTTCTTC
TRBV20-1	TRBJ2-1	many	NA	CSAREGKTVSYNEQFF	TGCAGTGCTAGGGAAGGGAAGACGGTTTCCTACAATGAGCAGTTCTTC
TRBV18	TRBJ2-3	few	NA	CASSQSSTDTQYF	TGTGCCAGCTCACAGTCTAGCACAGATACGCAGTATTTT
TRBV7-3	TRBJ2-7	NA	NA	CASSFGTTPYEQYF	TGTGCCAGCAGCTTCGGGACAACTCCCTACGAGCAGTACTTC
TRBV5-1	TRBJ2-3	many	NA	CASSEPPTDTQYF	TGCGCCAGCAGCGAACCCCCCACAGATACGCAGTATTTT